This section outlines one T cell receptor beta chain sequence together with its context. The antigen is not known. Naive CD8 populations comprised CD45RO-negative cells positively selected for CCR7, excluding terminally differentiated effector memory CD45RA+ cells. The healthy adult donors were HIV-negative and reported no recent acute infections or vaccinations. V shed 5 bases and J shed 5 bases, with 16 bases lying between them. The CDR3 runs to 14 residues. The germline V gene has CDR1 MGHRA and CDR2 YSYEKL. Replicate PCRs for sorted subsets used 200 to 250 ng DNA; this equaled tens of thousands of T cell genomes. Generated by immunoSEQ multiplex PCR, the TCRdb table keeps only in-frame clones and is missing some. The sample has over 2 million clones, approximately 94% seen once. This specimen comes from a study of shared clonotypes between healthy human individuals. General study findings and limits: The study found lower generation probabilities in non-shared clonotypes than in those shared by all four donors. In this cohort, only blood was sampled, and tissue repertoires likely differ.

The rearrangement joins TRBV4-1 to TRBJ2-7; D tentatively fits TRBD1 or TRBD2 (5 bases each). The sequence was obtained from a young man in good health. Input material: naive CD8+ T cells sorted from blood. The DNA of the CDR3 is TGCGCCAGCAGCGTAATTGGGGGACGGAACGAGCAGTACTTC. This codes for CASSVIGGRNEQYF.